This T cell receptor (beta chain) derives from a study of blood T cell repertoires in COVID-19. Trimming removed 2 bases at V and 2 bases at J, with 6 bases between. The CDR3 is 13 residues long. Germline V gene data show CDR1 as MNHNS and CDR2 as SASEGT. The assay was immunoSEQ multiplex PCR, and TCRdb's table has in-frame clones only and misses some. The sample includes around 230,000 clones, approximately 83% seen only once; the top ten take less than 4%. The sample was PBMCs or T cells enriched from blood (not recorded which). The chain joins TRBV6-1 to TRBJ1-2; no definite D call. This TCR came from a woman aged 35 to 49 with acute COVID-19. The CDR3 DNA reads TGTGCCAGCAGTGAACGCGCCAACTATGGCTACACCTTC. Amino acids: CASSERANYGYTF.